These 3 T cell receptor beta chains share one sample of origin, sequenced in a study of T cell changes during pregnancy in multiple sclerosis. The assay was immunoSEQ multiplex PCR, and TCRdb's table has in-frame clones only and misses some. The table shows approximately 97,000 clones, with roughly nine tenths occurring only once. This sample comprised peripheral blood, obtained in the second trimester of pregnancy. These receptors all stem from a female donor in good health, enrolled as a control in a pregnancy study.

The chain joins TRBV9 to TRBJ1-6; 8 bases are a match to TRBD1. Germline V gene sequence: CDR1 SGDLS, CDR2 YYNGEE. The CDR3 consists of 16 residues. V shed 1 base, J shed 8 bases, and the junction held 8 bases outside the gene matches. The CDR3 DNA follows: TGTGCCAGCAGCGTAACGGCAGGGGGCGATTATTCACCCCTCCACTTT. It encodes CASSVTAGGDYSPLHF.

The V and J genes are TRBV6-1 and TRBJ1-2; D gene uncertain. CDR1 is MNHNS, CDR2 SASEGT, per germline. V lost 5 bases to trimming and J lost 0 bases, with 13 bases between them. The length of the CDR3 is 15 residues. DNA of the CDR3: TGTGCCAGCAGTCACAGCCTATCCGCTAACTATGGCTACACCTTC. Protein sequence: CASSHSLSANYGYTF.

The CDR3 sequence: CASSRAGNWAGYTF. CDR3 in DNA: TGTGCCAGCAGCCGAGCAGGGAATTGGGCTGGCTACACCTTC. The chain has TRBV14 and TRBJ1-2; possibly TRBD1 for D (5 bases). CDR1 is SGHDN and CDR2 is FVKESK in the germline V gene. The CDR3 is 14 amino acids. Trimming removed 4 bases from V and 7 bases from J, with 16 bases in between.